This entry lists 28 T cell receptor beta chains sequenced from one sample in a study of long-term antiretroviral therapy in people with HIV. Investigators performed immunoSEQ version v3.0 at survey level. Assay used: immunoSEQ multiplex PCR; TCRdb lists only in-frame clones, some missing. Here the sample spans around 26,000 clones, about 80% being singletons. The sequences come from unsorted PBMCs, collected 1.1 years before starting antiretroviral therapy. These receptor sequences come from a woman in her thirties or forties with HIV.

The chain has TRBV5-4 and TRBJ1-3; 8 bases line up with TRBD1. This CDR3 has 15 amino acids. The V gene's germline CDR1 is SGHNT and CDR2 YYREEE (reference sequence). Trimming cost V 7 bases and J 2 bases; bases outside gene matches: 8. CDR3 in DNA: TGTGCCAGCCGACCCGGGACAGGAGCTGGAAACACCATATATTTT. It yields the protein CASRPGTGAGNTIYF. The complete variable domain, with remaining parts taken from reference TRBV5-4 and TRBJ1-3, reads ETGVTQSPTHLIKTRGQQVTLRCSSQSGHNTVSWYQQALGQGPQFIFQYYREEENGRGNFPPRFSGLQFPNYSSELNVNALELDDSALYLCASRPGTGAGNTIYFGEGSWLTVV.

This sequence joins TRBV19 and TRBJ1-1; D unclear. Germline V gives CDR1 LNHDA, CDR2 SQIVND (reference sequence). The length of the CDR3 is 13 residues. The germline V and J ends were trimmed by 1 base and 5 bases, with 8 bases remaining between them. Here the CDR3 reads CASSIASGTEAFF. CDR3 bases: TGTGCCAGTAGTATAGCATCGGGAACTGAAGCTTTCTTT.

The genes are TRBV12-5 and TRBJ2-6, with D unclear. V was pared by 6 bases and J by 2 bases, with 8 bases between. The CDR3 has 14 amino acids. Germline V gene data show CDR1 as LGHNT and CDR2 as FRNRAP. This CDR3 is CASGLSAGANVLTF. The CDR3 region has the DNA TGTGCTAGTGGCCTCTCAGCTGGGGCCAACGTCCTGACTTTC.

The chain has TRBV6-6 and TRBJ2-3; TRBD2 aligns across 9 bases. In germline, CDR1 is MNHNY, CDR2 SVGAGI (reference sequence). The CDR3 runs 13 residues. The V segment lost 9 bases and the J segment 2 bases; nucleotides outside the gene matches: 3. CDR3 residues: CASSGRDTDTQYF. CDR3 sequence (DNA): TGTGCCAGTAGCGGGAGAGACACAGATACGCAGTATTTT.

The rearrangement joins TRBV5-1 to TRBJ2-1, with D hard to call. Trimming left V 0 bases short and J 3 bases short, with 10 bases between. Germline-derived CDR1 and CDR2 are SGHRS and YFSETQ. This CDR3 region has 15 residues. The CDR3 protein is CASSLDGTLYNEQFF. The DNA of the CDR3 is TGCGCCAGCAGCTTGGACGGCACCCTCTACAATGAGCAGTTCTTC.

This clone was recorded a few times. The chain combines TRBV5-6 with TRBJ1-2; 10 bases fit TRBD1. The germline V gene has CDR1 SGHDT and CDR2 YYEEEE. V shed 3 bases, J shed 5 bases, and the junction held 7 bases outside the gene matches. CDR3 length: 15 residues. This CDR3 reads CASSYQGTGVYGYTF. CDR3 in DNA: TGTGCCAGCAGCTATCAGGGGACAGGGGTGTATGGCTACACCTTC.

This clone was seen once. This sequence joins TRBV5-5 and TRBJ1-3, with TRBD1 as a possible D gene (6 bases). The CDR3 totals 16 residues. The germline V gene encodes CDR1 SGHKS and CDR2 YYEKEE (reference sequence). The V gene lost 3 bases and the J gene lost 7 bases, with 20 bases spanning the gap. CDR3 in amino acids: CASSWEPTGHGNTIYF. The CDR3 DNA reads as TGTGCCAGCAGCTGGGAACCGACAGGCCATGGGAACACCATATATTTT.

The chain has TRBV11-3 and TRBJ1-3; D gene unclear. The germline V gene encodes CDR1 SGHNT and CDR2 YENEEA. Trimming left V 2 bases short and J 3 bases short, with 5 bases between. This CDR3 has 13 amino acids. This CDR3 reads CASSLTVGNTIYF. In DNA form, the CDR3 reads TGTGCCAGCAGCTTAACAGTTGGAAACACCATATATTTT.

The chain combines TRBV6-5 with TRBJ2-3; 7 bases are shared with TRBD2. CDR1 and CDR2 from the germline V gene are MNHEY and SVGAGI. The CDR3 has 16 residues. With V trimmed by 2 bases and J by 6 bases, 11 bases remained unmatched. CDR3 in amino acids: CASSYGGAGSQDTQYF. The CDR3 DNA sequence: TGTGCCAGCAGTTACGGTGGAGCGGGGTCACAGGATACGCAGTATTTT.

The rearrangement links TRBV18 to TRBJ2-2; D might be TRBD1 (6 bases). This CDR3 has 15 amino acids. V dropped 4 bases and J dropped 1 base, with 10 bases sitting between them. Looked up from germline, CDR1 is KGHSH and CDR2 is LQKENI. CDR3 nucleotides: TGTGCCAGCTCACAGACAGGTGGGAACACCGGGGAGCTGTTTTTT. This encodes CASSQTGGNTGELFF.

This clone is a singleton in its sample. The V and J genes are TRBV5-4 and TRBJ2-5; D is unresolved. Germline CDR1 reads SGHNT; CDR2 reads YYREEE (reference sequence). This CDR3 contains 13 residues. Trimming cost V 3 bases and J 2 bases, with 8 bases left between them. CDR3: CASSSQRQETQYF. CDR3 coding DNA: TGTGCCAGCAGCTCCCAAAGGCAAGAGACCCAGTACTTC. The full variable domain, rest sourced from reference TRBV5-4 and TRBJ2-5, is ETGVTQSPTHLIKTRGQQVTLRCSSQSGHNTVSWYQQALGQGPQFIFQYYREEENGRGNFPPRFSGLQFPNYSSELNVNALELDDSALYLCASSSQRQETQYFGPGTRLLVL.

For the CDR3, the DNA is TGTGCCAGCAGCTCCCCTAGCGGGGGGACCTACGAGCAGTACTTC. This sequence encodes CASSSPSGGTYEQYF. The chain couples TRBV28 to TRBJ2-7; 11 bases are shared with TRBD2. V gave up 6 bases and J gave up 2 bases; unmatched junction bases: 6. Germline values: CDR1 MDHEN, CDR2 SYDVKM. The CDR3 is made up of 15 amino acids. Drawing the rest from reference TRBV28 and TRBJ2-7, the complete variable domain is DVKVTQSSRYLVKRTGEKVFLECVQDMDHENMFWYRQDPGLGLRLIYFSYDVKMKEKGDIPEGYSVSREKKERFSLILESASTNQTSMYLCASSSPSGGTYEQYFGPGTRLTVT.

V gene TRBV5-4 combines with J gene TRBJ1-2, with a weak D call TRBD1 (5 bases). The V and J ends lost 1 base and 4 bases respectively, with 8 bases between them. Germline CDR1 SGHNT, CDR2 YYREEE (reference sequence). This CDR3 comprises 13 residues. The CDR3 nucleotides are TGTGCCAGCAGCTTGACGGGGACCTATGGCTACACCTTC. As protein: CASSLTGTYGYTF.

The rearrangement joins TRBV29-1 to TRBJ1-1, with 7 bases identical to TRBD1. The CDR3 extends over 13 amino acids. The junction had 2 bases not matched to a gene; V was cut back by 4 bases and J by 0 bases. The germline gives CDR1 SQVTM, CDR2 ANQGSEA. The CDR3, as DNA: TGCAGCGTTGGGGGACAGATGAACACTGAAGCTTTCTTT. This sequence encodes CSVGGQMNTEAFF.

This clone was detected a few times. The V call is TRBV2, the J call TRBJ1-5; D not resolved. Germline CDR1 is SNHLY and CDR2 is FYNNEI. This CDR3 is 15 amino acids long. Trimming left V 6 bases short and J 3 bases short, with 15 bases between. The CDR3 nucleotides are TGTGCCAGCAGGAAGGGAGGGAGCCACAATCAGCCCCAGCATTTT. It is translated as CASRKGGSHNQPQHF.

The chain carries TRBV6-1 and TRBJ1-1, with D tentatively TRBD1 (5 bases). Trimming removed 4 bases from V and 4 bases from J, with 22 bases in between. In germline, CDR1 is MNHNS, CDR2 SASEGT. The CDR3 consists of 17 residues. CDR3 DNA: TGTGCCAGCAGTGCACTACTACCCCGGACGGGGCTCACTGAAGCTTTCTTT. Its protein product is CASSALLPRTGLTEAFF.

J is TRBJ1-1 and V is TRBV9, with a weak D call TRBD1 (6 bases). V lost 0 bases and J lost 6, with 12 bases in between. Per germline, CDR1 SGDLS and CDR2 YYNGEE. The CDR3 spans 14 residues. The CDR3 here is CASSVAPGHAEAFF. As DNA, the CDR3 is TGTGCCAGCAGCGTAGCTCCGGGACACGCTGAAGCTTTCTTT.

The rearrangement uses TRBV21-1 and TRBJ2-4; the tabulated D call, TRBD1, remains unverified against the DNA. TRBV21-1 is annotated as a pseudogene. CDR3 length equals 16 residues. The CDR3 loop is CASSKGTGWAKNIQYF. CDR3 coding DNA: TGTGCCAGCAGCAAAGGGACAGGGTGGGCCAAAAACATTCAGTACTTC.

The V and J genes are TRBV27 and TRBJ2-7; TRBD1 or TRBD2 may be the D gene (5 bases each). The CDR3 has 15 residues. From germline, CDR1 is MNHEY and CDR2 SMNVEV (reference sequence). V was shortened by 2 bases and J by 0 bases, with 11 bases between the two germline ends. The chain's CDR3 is CASSLTGLHSYEQYF. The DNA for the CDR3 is TGTGCCAGCAGTTTAACGGGGCTACACTCCTACGAGCAGTACTTC.

The CDR3, as DNA: TGTGCCAGCAGTGACGGGGAGGGACCGCGGCATTTT. Translation: CASSDGEGPRHF. The chain combines TRBV6-4 with TRBJ1-5, with D possibly matching TRBD1 (5 bases). In germline, CDR1 is MRHNA, CDR2 SNTAGT. The CDR3 has 12 residues. V lost 2 bases to trimming and J lost 15 bases, with 14 bases between them.

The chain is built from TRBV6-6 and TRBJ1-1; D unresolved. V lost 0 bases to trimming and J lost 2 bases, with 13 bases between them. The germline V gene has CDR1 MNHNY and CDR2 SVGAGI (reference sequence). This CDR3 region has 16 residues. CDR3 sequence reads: CASSYSKLSGNTEAFF. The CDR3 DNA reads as TGTGCCAGCAGTTACTCGAAACTGTCAGGAAACACTGAAGCTTTCTTT.

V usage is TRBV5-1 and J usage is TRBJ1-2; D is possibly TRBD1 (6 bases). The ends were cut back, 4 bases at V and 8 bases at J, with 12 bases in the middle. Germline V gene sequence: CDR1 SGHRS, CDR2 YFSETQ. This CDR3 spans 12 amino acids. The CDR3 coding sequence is TGCGCCAGCAGCGAGGGGGTAGGAGGCTACACCTTC. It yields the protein CASSEGVGGYTF.

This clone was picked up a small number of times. The DNA for the CDR3 is TGTGCTAGTGGCACCGGACAGGGGGTTTCACCCCTCCACTTT. Translated, it gives CASGTGQGVSPLHF. The rearrangement joins TRBV12-5 to TRBJ1-6, with TRBD1 matching 10 bases. The CDR3 contains 14 residues. Unmatched junction bases numbered 5, after V lost 6 bases and J lost 9 bases. CDR1 and CDR2 (germline): LGHNT, FRNRAP.

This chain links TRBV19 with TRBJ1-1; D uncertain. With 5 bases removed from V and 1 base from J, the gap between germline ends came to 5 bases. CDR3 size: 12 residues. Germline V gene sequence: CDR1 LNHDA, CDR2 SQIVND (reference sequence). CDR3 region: CASSPGNTEAFF. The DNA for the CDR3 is TGTGCCAGTAGTCCGGGGAACACTGAAGCTTTCTTT.

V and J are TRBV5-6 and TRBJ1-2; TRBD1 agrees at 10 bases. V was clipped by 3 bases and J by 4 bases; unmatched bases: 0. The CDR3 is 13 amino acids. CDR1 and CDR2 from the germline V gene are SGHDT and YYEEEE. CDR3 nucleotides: TGTGCCAGCAGCTGGGACAGGGGCTATGGCTACACCTTC. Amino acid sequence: CASSWDRGYGYTF.

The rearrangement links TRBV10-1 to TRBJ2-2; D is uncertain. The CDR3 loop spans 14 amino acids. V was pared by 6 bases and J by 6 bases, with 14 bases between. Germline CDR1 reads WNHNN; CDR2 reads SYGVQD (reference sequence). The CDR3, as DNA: TGCGCCAGCAGCGTACAATCCCCGGCCGGGGAGCTGTTTTTT. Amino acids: CASSVQSPAGELFF.

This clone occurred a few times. The CDR3 spells CASCPGTSGGGTADTQYF. The CDR3 DNA follows: TGTGCCAGCTGCCCGGGGACTAGCGGGGGCGGTACCGCAGATACGCAGTATTTT. The chain joins TRBV11-3 to TRBJ2-3; 14 positions agree with TRBD2. There are 18 residues in the CDR3. J was trimmed by 4 bases and V by 8 bases; bases with no gene match: 14. Germline assignment: CDR1 SGHNT and CDR2 YENEEA.

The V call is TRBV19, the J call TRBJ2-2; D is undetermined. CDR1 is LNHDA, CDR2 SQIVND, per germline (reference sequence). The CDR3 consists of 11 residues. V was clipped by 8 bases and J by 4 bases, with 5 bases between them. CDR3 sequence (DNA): TGTGCCAGTGGATTCACCGGGGAGCTGTTTTTT. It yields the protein CASGFTGELFF.